The clone carrying this TCR beta chain has just a few counts. The data are from a study of blood T cell repertoires in COVID-19. Original data processing: Reference gene primers were amplified, and this amplification served to estimate nucleated cell counts. Libraries were prepared by immunoSEQ multiplex PCR; TCRdb keeps only in-frame clonotypes and omits some of them. V, J and clone size derive from that table, while D and trimming were established from the DNA sequence. The sample lists approximately 300,000 clones, under 90% occurring once. CDR1 and CDR2 from the germline V gene are SQVTM and ANQGSEA. The CDR3 extends over 12 amino acids. The V and J ends lost 6 bases and 7 bases respectively, with 15 bases between them.

The chain is built from TRBV29-1 and TRBJ1-1; tentative D call: TRBD1 (5 bases). The specimen was PBMCs or T cells enriched from blood (not recorded which). This receptor was obtained from a woman in her thirties who had recovered from COVID-19. CDR3 DNA: TGCAGCGTATCAGGGTCCCCGATTGAAGCTTTCTTT. Protein sequence: CSVSGSPIEAFF.